Listed below are T cell receptor beta chains from one sample, sequenced in a study of OX40 agonist ivuxolimab in advanced cancers. Some clones are missing from TCRdb's copy, which holds only in-frame ones; the method was immunoSEQ multiplex PCR. The sample holds tens of thousands of clones, about four fifths seen once. The sample in question was CD4+ or CD8+ T cells sorted from blood, obtained in a trial of the OX40 agonist ivuxolimab. The receptors shown here come from an adult with an advanced solid tumor such as melanoma, head and neck, liver or kidney cancer. The CDR3 runs from the conserved cysteine through the conserved F or W. A D gene is named only where the DNA matches it firmly. Expanded clones get a size class; other rows say once, few or many, or leave the size out.

CDR3 protein | CDR3 DNA | D gene | J gene | V gene | clone size
CATSRDRGTGAYEQYF | TGTGCCACCAGCAGAGATCGGGGGACAGGGGCCTACGAGCAGTACTTC | TRBD1 | TRBJ2-7 | TRBV15 | -
CASRGWTGDPDTQYF | TGTGCCAGCAGGGGGTGGACAGGGGATCCAGATACGCAGTATTTT | TRBD1 | TRBJ2-3 | TRBV2 | -
CASSQGTMALDTQYF | TGTGCCAGCAGCCAAGGGACTATGGCATTGGATACGCAGTATTTT | - | TRBJ2-3 | TRBV14 | once
CASSADRGAGEQYF | TGTGCCAGCAGCGCCGACAGGGGGGCAGGCGAGCAGTACTTC | TRBD1 | TRBJ2-7 | TRBV28 | -
CAAGGNEQFF | TGTGCAGCCGGGGGGAATGAGCAGTTCTTC | TRBD2 | TRBJ2-1 | TRBV27 | -
CASSPTGFNEQFF | TGTGCCAGTAGCCCAACAGGCTTCAATGAGCAGTTCTTC | - | TRBJ2-1 | TRBV19 | -
CASRGSRGEQFF | TGTGCCAGCCGAGGGTCGAGGGGTGAGCAGTTCTTC | - | TRBJ2-1 | TRBV6-4 | once
CATEQGTEAFF | TGTGCCACGGAACAGGGAACTGAAGCTTTCTTT | - | TRBJ1-1 | TRBV28 | -
CASSEAGRAGDQPQHF | TGTGCCAGCAGTGAAGCTGGCAGGGCCGGGGATCAGCCCCAGCATTTT | - | TRBJ1-5 | TRBV2 | -
CASSHGPSAGETQYF | TGCGCCAGCAGCCACGGGCCGTCAGCCGGGGAGACCCAGTACTTC | - | TRBJ2-5 | TRBV4-1 | -
CASSLWLGTEAFF | TGTGCCAGCAGCTTATGGTTGGGGACTGAAGCTTTCTTT | - | TRBJ1-1 | TRBV7-9 | -
CAWRKGTPEAFF | TGTGCCTGGAGGAAGGGAACCCCTGAAGCTTTCTTT | - | TRBJ1-1 | TRBV30 | -
CASSILGTSASTGELFF | TGTGCCAGTAGTATACTCGGGACTAGCGCTTCCACCGGGGAGCTGTTTTTT | TRBD2 | TRBJ2-2 | TRBV19 | -
CASSLPTGGLSGYTF | TGTGCCAGCAGCCTCCCCACAGGGGGCCTCAGCGGCTACACCTTC | TRBD1 | TRBJ1-2 | TRBV7-9 | -
CASRRTGVGDEQYF | TGTGCCAGCAGACGTACAGGGGTTGGGGACGAGCAGTACTTC | TRBD1 | TRBJ2-7 | TRBV7-9 | -
CASSEGGGTEAFF | TGTGCCAGCAGCGAAGGGGGGGGCACTGAAGCTTTCTTT | - | TRBJ1-1 | TRBV9 | few
CASSQDLLAGLQETQYF | TGTGCCAGCAGCCAAGATCTGCTAGCGGGACTCCAAGAGACCCAGTACTTC | TRBD2 | TRBJ2-5 | TRBV4-2 | -
CASSLAGTGGGGNQPQHF | TGTGCCAGCAGCTTAGCGGGGACAGGGGGAGGAGGCAATCAGCCCCAGCATTTT | TRBD1 | TRBJ1-5 | TRBV7-2 | few
CASSQGEGPSYEQYF | TGTGCCAGCAGCCAAGGCGAGGGGCCTTCCTACGAGCAGTACTTC | - | TRBJ2-7 | TRBV4-2 | -
CASSTGGLYEQYF | TGTGCCAGCAGCACCGGAGGGCTCTACGAGCAGTACTTC | - | TRBJ2-7 | TRBV7-6 | once
CASSEEDRGHNEQFF | TGTGCCAGCAGTGAAGAGGACAGGGGGCACAATGAGCAGTTCTTC | TRBD1 | TRBJ2-1 | TRBV6-1 | once
CASSLGTGGASGYEQYF | TGCGCCAGCAGCTTAGGGACAGGGGGCGCATCCGGCTACGAGCAGTACTTC | TRBD1 | TRBJ2-7 | TRBV5-1 | -
CASSPGVGGYTEAFF | TGTGCCAGCAGCCCCGGTGTTGGGGGCTACACTGAAGCTTTCTTT | - | TRBJ1-1 | TRBV13 | -
CASSTGAGLNSPLHF | TGTGCCAGCAGTACAGGGGCAGGGTTGAATTCACCCCTCCACTTT | TRBD1 | TRBJ1-6 | TRBV27 | -
CASSHRGLGETQYF | TGCGCCAGCAGCCACAGGGGGCTGGGTGAGACCCAGTACTTC | TRBD1 | TRBJ2-5 | TRBV4-3 | -
CASSLAWDQGEKLFF | TGTGCCAGCAGTTTAGCTTGGGACCAGGGCGAAAAACTGTTTTTT | - | TRBJ1-4 | TRBV27 | -
CASSPGGAHEQFF | TGTGCCAGCAGCCCCGGGGGGGCTCATGAGCAGTTCTTC | TRBD2 | TRBJ2-1 | TRBV6-5 | once
CASSLAGGPPTYEQYF | TGCGCCAGCAGCTTGGCCGGGGGACCCCCTACCTACGAGCAGTACTTC | - | TRBJ2-7 | TRBV5-1 | -
CASSLSGPSTEAFF | TGTGCCAGTAGCCTATCGGGACCGAGCACTGAAGCTTTCTTT | - | TRBJ1-1 | TRBV19 | -
CASSSLGGNTEAFF | TGTGCCAGCAGTTCCTTAGGGGGGAACACTGAAGCTTTCTTT | - | TRBJ1-1 | TRBV6-5 | few
CASSQGLAGGYEQYF | TGCGCCAGCAGCCAAGGGTTAGCGGGGGGCTACGAGCAGTACTTC | TRBD2 | TRBJ2-7 | TRBV4-3 | few
CASKGQGTHQPQHF | TGTGCCAGCAAGGGACAGGGGACCCATCAGCCCCAGCATTTT | TRBD1 | TRBJ1-5 | TRBV27 | -
CASSPSGQHYEQYF | TGTGCCAGCTCACCATCGGGACAACACTACGAGCAGTACTTC | - | TRBJ2-7 | TRBV18 | -
CASSPLSDTGELFF | TGTGCCAGCAGTCCACTATCGGACACCGGGGAGCTGTTTTTT | - | TRBJ2-2 | TRBV28 | -
CASSTPYDTLGGNQPQHF | TGTGCCAGTAGTACCCCATACGACACCCTGGGGGGCAATCAGCCCCAGCATTTT | - | TRBJ1-5 | TRBV19 | -
CASSRDTPYNEQFF | TGTGCCAGCAGCCGGGACACCCCATACAATGAGCAGTTCTTC | - | TRBJ2-1 | TRBV7-2 | -
CASSTRDSLQETQYF | TGTGCCAGTAGTACTCGGGACTCCCTCCAAGAGACCCAGTACTTC | - | TRBJ2-5 | TRBV19 | -
CAWSLAGTTYEQYF | TGTGCCTGGAGTCTGGCGGGGACGACCTACGAGCAGTACTTC | - | TRBJ2-7 | TRBV30 | -
CASSEFRQQHYGYTF | TGCGCCAGCAGTGAGTTTCGGCAGCAACACTATGGCTACACCTTC | - | TRBJ1-2 | TRBV10-2 | -
CASSDWGSDPNEQFF | TGTGCCAGCAGTGACTGGGGGTCGGACCCCAATGAGCAGTTCTTC | - | TRBJ2-1 | TRBV6-4 | -
CASSPRVTSGAGSSNF | TGTGCCAGCAGTCCTCGGGTGACTAGCGGGGCCGGGAGTTCGAACTTC | TRBD2 | TRBJ2-7 | TRBV27 | once